This T cell receptor (beta chain) was found in a study of CD8 T cells in ankylosing spondylitis. As regards this clonotype: The antigen remains unidentified. The germline gene is not matched at one end of the junction; a read error may be the cause.

A quantitative 5'-RACE method, one with molecular barcodes, was used to make TCR beta libraries. A single record per CDR3 protein comes from TCRdb applying MiXCR to the 5' RACE reads. The table records about 840,000 distinct CDR3 sequences, roughly 10% of them present only once. Germline V gene sequence: CDR1 SGHRS, CDR2 YFSETQ. The CDR3 is 14 amino acids. Study-wide findings and caveats: There was a TCR beta motif, made of several highly homologous variants, that appeared characteristic of ankylosing spondylitis blood.

Sequenced: blood, either unsorted or a sorted T cell fraction (not recorded which). The receptor was isolated from a male donor with ankylosing spondylitis. The chain employs TRBV5-1 and TRBJ2-1, with D perhaps TRBD2 (6 bases). The DNA of the CDR3 is TGCGCCAGCAGCTTGGACCGACTAGATTCCCGTGGGGATTTC. It is translated as CASSLDRLDSRGDF.